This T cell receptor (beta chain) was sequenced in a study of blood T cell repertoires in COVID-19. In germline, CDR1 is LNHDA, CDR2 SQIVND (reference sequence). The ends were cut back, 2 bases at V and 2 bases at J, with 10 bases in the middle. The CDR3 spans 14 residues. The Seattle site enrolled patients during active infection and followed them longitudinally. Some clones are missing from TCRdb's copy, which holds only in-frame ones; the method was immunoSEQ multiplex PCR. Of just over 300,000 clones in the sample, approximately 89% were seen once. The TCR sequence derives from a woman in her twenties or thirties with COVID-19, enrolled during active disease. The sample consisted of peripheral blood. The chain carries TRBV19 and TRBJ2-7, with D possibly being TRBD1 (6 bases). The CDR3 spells CASSIIGQPYEQYF. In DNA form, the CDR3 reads TGTGCCAGTAGTATAATAGGACAGCCCTACGAGCAGTACTTC. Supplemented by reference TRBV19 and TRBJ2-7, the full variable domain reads DGGITQSPKYLFRKEGQNVTLSCEQNLNHDAMYWYRQDPGQGLRLIYYSQIVNDFQKGDIAEGYSVSREKKESFPLTVTSAQKNPTAFYLCASSIIGQPYEQYFGPGTRLTVT.